What follows is one TCR beta chain and its context. Seattle participants joined during active infection and were tracked over time. In the study's own analysis: Reference gene primer amplification gave estimated nucleated cell counts. Generated by immunoSEQ multiplex PCR, the TCRdb table keeps only in-frame clones and is missing some. V and J calls plus clone size are reproduced from that table; the DNA served to infer D and trimming. The sample holds 150,000 to 200,000 clones, 80% to 90% seen once. V gave up 4 bases and J gave up 4 bases; unmatched junction bases: 9. Germline values: CDR1 SGHDT, CDR2 YYEEEE. The CDR3 extends over 16 amino acids. The sample comes from a study of blood T cell repertoires in COVID-19. Study-wide context: Both acute and convalescent COVID-19 samples were obtained from the United States, Italy and Spain. In each case, the material was cDNA or gDNA derived from T cells, B-cell-depleted T cells, or PBMCs.

The source material was peripheral blood. The TCR comes from a woman in her 70s with COVID-19, enrolled during active disease. V is TRBV5-6 and J is TRBJ2-2; TRBD2 matches 8 bases. The CDR3, as DNA: TGTGCCAGCAGCCCTCTTGGACTAGCCGGCACCGGGGAGCTGTTTTTT. Amino acid sequence: CASSPLGLAGTGELFF.